What follows are 23 T cell receptor beta chains derived from one specimen sequenced in a study of OX40 agonist ivuxolimab in advanced cancers. Profiled with immunoSEQ multiplex PCR; TCRdb holds only in-frame clones, not every one. The table shows 35,000 to 55,000 clones, with 82% occurring only once. Sequenced here: CD4+ or CD8+ T cells sorted from blood, sampled in a trial of the OX40 agonist ivuxolimab. The receptor source for this set is an adult with an advanced solid tumor such as melanoma, head and neck, liver or kidney cancer.

This clone was seen just once. The chain employs TRBV6-5 and TRBJ2-2; D perhaps matches TRBD1 (5 bases). V gave up 2 bases and J gave up 7 bases, with 11 bases separating them. Germline V gene sequence: CDR1 MNHEY, CDR2 SVGAGI. This CDR3 is 14 amino acids long. CDR3 bases: TGTGCCAGCAGTTACCTCAAGGGGATCGGGGAGCTGTTTTTT. Its translation is CASSYLKGIGELFF.

This clone was seen only a few times. The V gene is TRBV18, the J gene TRBJ1-3, with 8 bases fitting TRBD1. CDR3 length: 16 residues. Per germline, CDR1 KGHSH and CDR2 LQKENI. V gave up 1 base and J gave up 4 bases; unmatched junction bases: 6. The CDR3 DNA reads TGTGCCAGCTCACCACGGACAGGGTTAAAAGGAAACACCATATATTTT. It encodes CASSPRTGLKGNTIYF.

The chain uses TRBV19 and TRBJ2-1, with 11 nucleotides matching TRBD2. This CDR3 region has 11 residues. Losses at the gene ends were 9 bases for V and 12 bases for J; bases not matched to a gene: 4. Germline V gene data show CDR1 as LNHDA and CDR2 as SQIVND (reference sequence). The CDR3 DNA reads as TGTGCCAGCGAGCTAGCGGGAGGGCAGTTCTTC. It translates to CASELAGGQFF.

The chain joins TRBV6-1 to TRBJ1-3; the D gene is possibly TRBD1 (5 bases). This CDR3 contains 15 residues. Germline-derived CDR1 and CDR2 are MNHNS and SASEGT. V lost 2 bases and J 0 bases, leaving 8 bases between the germline ends. The CDR3 DNA sequence: TGTGCCAGCAGTGAAAGGGGTAGCTCTGGAAACACCATATATTTT. Its translation: CASSERGSSGNTIYF.

The chain links TRBV5-4 to TRBJ1-2; 7 bases map to TRBD1. Trimming took 4 bases from V and 2 from J; bases not matched to a gene: 2. The CDR3 is 13 residues long. From germline, CDR1 is SGHNT and CDR2 YYREEE (reference sequence). CDR3 amino acids: CASSEQGNYGYTF. The CDR3 DNA follows: TGTGCCAGCAGCGAACAGGGGAACTATGGCTACACCTTC. Supplemented by reference TRBV5-4 and TRBJ1-2, the full variable domain reads ETGVTQSPTHLIKTRGQQVTLRCSSQSGHNTVSWYQQALGQGPQFIFQYYREEENGRGNFPPRFSGLQFPNYSSELNVNALELDDSALYLCASSEQGNYGYTFGSGTRLTVV.

The chain uses TRBV4-2 and TRBJ2-3; 9 bases are a match to TRBD2. Per the germline V gene, CDR1 is LGHNA and CDR2 is YNFKEQ. The CDR3 runs 18 residues. The V and J ends lost 2 bases and 1 base, in that order; junction bases with no gene match: 10. CDR3 bases: TGTGCCAGCAGCCAATCCTTGAACGCGGGGGGGGGCACAGATACGCAGTATTTT. This encodes CASSQSLNAGGGTDTQYF.

This chain links TRBV25-1 with TRBJ1-5; unclear D gene. V lost 4 bases, J lost 6 bases, and 10 bases lay in between. In germline, CDR1 is MGHDK, CDR2 SYGVNS. CDR3 size: 13 residues. As DNA, the CDR3 is TGTGCCAGCAGTGGGGGTATGGGTCAGCCCCAGCATTTT. The encoded protein is CASSGGMGQPQHF.

The chain recombines TRBV7-6 with TRBJ2-5, with D perhaps matching TRBD1 or TRBD2 (5 bases each). Germline V CDR1 and CDR2: SGHVS, FNYEAQ. This CDR3 has 12 residues. Between the trimmed V and J ends, which lost 3 bases and 7 bases, there was a span of 9 bases. The CDR3 nucleotides read TGTGCCAGCAGCTTTCCTGGGGGGACCCAGTACTTC. It yields the protein CASSFPGGTQYF. Based on the CDR3 plus reference TRBV7-6 and TRBJ2-5, the full variable domain is GAGVSQSPRYKVTKRGQDVALRCDPISGHVSLYWYRQALGQGPEFLTYFNYEAQQDKSGLPNDRFSAERPEGSISTLTIQRTEQRDSAMYRCASSFPGGTQYFGPGTRLLVL.

The chain joins TRBV6-5 to TRBJ1-1; possible D gene TRBD1, 6 bases. With 6 bases removed from V and 6 bases from J, the gap between germline ends came to 17 bases. This CDR3 region has 14 residues. CDR1 is MNHEY, CDR2 SVGAGI, per germline. This chain's CDR3 is CASRNREDRAEAFF. As DNA, the CDR3 is TGTGCCAGCAGGAACAGGGAGGATCGGGCTGAAGCTTTCTTT.

V usage is TRBV7-6 and J usage is TRBJ1-4, with D possibly TRBD1 on 6 matching bases. There are 15 residues in the CDR3. CDR1 and CDR2 (germline): SGHVS, FNYEAQ. Trimming removed 1 base from V and 8 bases from J, with 14 bases in between. CDR3 coding DNA: TGTGCCAGCAGCTTAGGTGGGGGGGGCAAGGAAAAACTGTTTTTT. It codes for CASSLGGGGKEKLFF.

The gene calls are TRBV4-1 and TRBJ2-5, with 7 nucleotides matching TRBD2. V shed 4 bases, J shed 1 base, and the junction held 0 bases outside the gene matches. The V gene's germline CDR1 is MGHRA and CDR2 YSYEKL. The CDR3 is 13 amino acids. The chain's CDR3 is CASSRGGQETQYF. The CDR3 nucleotides read TGCGCCAGCAGCCGCGGGGGCCAAGAGACCCAGTACTTC.

The CDR3 here is CASSLGFRNTEAFF. In nucleotides, the CDR3 is TGTGCCAGCAGCTTAGGTTTTAGGAACACTGAAGCTTTCTTT. V gene TRBV11-2 combines with J gene TRBJ1-1; D uncertain. V lost 1 base, J lost 1 base, and 7 bases lay in between. Germline-derived CDR1 and CDR2 are SGHAT and FQNNGV. The CDR3 consists of 14 residues.

The chain employs TRBV18 and TRBJ2-3, with 8 bases lining up with TRBD1. With 1 base clipped from V and 3 bases from J, the junction kept 3 bases outside the gene matches. Germline CDR1 reads KGHSH; CDR2 reads LQKENI. The CDR3 is made up of 15 amino acids. CDR3 loop: CASSPRTGKTDTQYF. The CDR3 nucleotides read TGTGCCAGCTCACCACGGACAGGGAAGACAGATACGCAGTATTTT. Filled out from reference TRBV18 and TRBJ2-3, the complete variable domain reads NAGVMQNPRHLVRRRGQEARLRCSPMKGHSHVYWYRQLPEEGLKFMVYLQKENIIDESGMPKERFSAEFPKEGPSILRIQQVVRGDSAAYFCASSPRTGKTDTQYFGPGTRLTVL.

This clone appeared once. The V call is TRBV6-6, the J call TRBJ2-4; 7 positions match TRBD1. V shed 6 bases, J shed 0 bases, and the junction held 5 bases outside the gene matches. The CDR3 has 15 residues. CDR1 and CDR2 (germline): MNHNY, SVGAGI (reference sequence). The CDR3 nucleotides read TGTGCCAGCAGCCCGACAGGGCTAGCCAAAAACATTCAGTACTTC. As protein: CASSPTGLAKNIQYF.

The gene calls are TRBV6-6 and TRBJ1-3, with D maybe TRBD1 (5 bases). V was cut by 6 bases and J by 4 bases, with 13 bases left in between. Germline CDR1 MNHNY, CDR2 SVGAGI (reference sequence). This CDR3 spans 14 amino acids. In DNA form, the CDR3 reads TGTGCCAGCAGAAAGGGGACGGGCGGAAACACCATATATTTT. This sequence encodes CASRKGTGGNTIYF.

The rearrangement joins TRBV11-2 to TRBJ2-3, with D hard to call. V was pared by 0 bases and J by 2 bases, with 9 bases between. Germline V lookup: CDR1 SGHAT, CDR2 FQNNGV. This CDR3 contains 15 residues. The CDR3 DNA reads as TGTGCCAGCAGCTTAGATATACCTACCACAGATACGCAGTATTTT. Residues: CASSLDIPTTDTQYF.

V gene TRBV5-5 combines with J gene TRBJ1-2; D is unclear. Trimming removed 0 bases from V and 4 bases from J, with 13 bases in between. The CDR3 has 15 amino acids. Germline CDR1 SGHKS, CDR2 YYEKEE (reference sequence). CDR3 nucleotide sequence: TGTGCCAGCAGCTTGGCCGTGGTGGAGAGCTATGGCTACACCTTC. Translation: CASSLAVVESYGYTF.

The chain carries TRBV7-8 and TRBJ2-1; no definite D call. Trimming removed 2 bases from V and 8 bases from J, with 16 bases in between. The CDR3 has 15 residues. Germline V lookup: CDR1 SGHVS, CDR2 FQNEAQ. CDR3 DNA sequence: TGTGCCAGCAGCTTATTTGACGCGCGGATCGATGAGCAGTTCTTC. It codes for CASSLFDARIDEQFF.

V usage is TRBV7-9 and J usage is TRBJ2-1; D call uncertain. Germline V gene data show CDR1 as SEHNR and CDR2 as FQNEAQ (reference sequence). This CDR3 is built from 12 residues. The V end was cut by 1 base, the J end by 6 bases, with 4 bases between. The CDR3 nucleotides read TGTGCCAGCAGCTTAGTTGGCAATGAGCAGTTCTTC. It encodes CASSLVGNEQFF.

The genes are TRBV28 and TRBJ2-5; TRBD1 is a possible D gene (5 bases). This CDR3 contains 13 residues. Germline-derived CDR1 and CDR2 are MDHEN and SYDVKM. V dropped 9 bases and J dropped 9 bases, with 20 bases sitting between them. For the CDR3, the DNA is TGTGCCAGTGAAGGAACACCACAGGCGGCCCAGTACTTC. Its protein is CASEGTPQAAQYF.

V usage is TRBV18 and J usage is TRBJ1-3; D is unclear. CDR1 and CDR2 from the germline V gene are KGHSH and LQKENI. Trimming took 8 bases from V and 0 from J, leaving 17 bases between them. The CDR3 loop spans 16 amino acids. The CDR3 loop is CASLPLPASSGNTIYF. In DNA, the CDR3 is TGTGCCAGCCTACCACTCCCGGCGTCCTCTGGAAACACCATATATTTT. Using reference TRBV18 and TRBJ1-3 for the parts outside the CDR3, the full variable domain is NAGVMQNPRHLVRRRGQEARLRCSPMKGHSHVYWYRQLPEEGLKFMVYLQKENIIDESGMPKERFSAEFPKEGPSILRIQQVVRGDSAAYFCASLPLPASSGNTIYFGEGSWLTVV.

The rearrangement links TRBV19 to TRBJ1-2; D unclear. The CDR3 has 13 residues. The germline V gene encodes CDR1 LNHDA and CDR2 SQIVND (reference sequence). The V end was cut by 5 bases, the J end by 8 bases, with 15 bases between. The CDR3 DNA sequence: TGTGCCAGTAGTCCAGATCCAAGTCGAGGCTACACCTTC. Residues: CASSPDPSRGYTF.

V usage is TRBV9 and J usage is TRBJ2-3, with unresolved D. The V end was cut by 0 bases, the J end by 3 bases, with 5 bases between. The germline V gene encodes CDR1 SGDLS and CDR2 YYNGEE. The CDR3 is 13 amino acids. The chain's CDR3 is CASSVVVTDTQYF. DNA of the CDR3: TGTGCCAGCAGCGTAGTAGTAACAGATACGCAGTATTTT.